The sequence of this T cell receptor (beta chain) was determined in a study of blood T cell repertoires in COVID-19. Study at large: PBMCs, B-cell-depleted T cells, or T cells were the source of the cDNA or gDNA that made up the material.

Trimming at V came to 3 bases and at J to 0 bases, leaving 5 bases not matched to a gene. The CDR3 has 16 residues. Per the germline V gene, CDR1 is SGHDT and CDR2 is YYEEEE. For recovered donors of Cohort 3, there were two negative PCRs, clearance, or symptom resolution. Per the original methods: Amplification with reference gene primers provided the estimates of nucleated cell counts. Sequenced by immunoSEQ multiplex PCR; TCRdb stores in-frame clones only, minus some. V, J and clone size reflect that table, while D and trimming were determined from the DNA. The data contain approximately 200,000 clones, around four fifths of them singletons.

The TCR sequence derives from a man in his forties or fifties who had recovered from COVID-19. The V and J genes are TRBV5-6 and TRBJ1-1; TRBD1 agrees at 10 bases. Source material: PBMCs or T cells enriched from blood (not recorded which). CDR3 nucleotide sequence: TGTGCCAGCAGCTACGGGACAGGGGCGATGAACACTGAAGCTTTCTTT. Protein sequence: CASSYGTGAMNTEAFF.